These 9 T cell receptor beta chains were sequenced from one sample in a study of blood T cells in healthy people across ages. PCR was performed a second time for about 7 to 12 cycles using a sample-barcoded 5' primer and a J-beta primer mix. MiXCR, run by TCRdb on the 5' RACE reads, gives a single entry per CDR3 protein. This table holds about 640,000 distinct CDR3 sequences, under 70% found once. Sequencing was performed on blood. The receptors come from a man aged 55 to 70 in good health.

This clonotype was observed a few times. V and J are TRBV29-1 and TRBJ2-5; possible D gene TRBD2, 7 bases. The CDR3 consists of 13 residues. V lost 4 bases, J lost 5 bases, and 14 bases lay in between. Germline CDR1 and CDR2: SQVTM and ANQGSEA. The CDR3 sequence: CSVGRGGLETQYF. The CDR3 bases are TGCAGCGTTGGGAGGGGGGGGTTGGAGACCCAGTACTTC.

This sequence joins TRBV12-3 or TRBV12-4 and TRBJ2-3; D perhaps matches TRBD1 (5 bases). The CDR3 has 12 amino acids. V was clipped by 6 bases and J by 4 bases, with 8 bases between them. CDR3 region: CASRVGADTQYF. The CDR3 DNA is TGTGCCAGCAGAGTAGGGGCAGATACGCAGTATTTT.

V gene TRBV3-1 combines with J gene TRBJ1-2, with a tentative D call TRBD1 (6 bases). Germline V CDR1 and CDR2: LGHDT, YNNKEL (reference sequence). The CDR3 sequence is 13 residues long. Trimming took 1 base from V and 7 from J, leaving 10 bases between them. CDR3 DNA: TGTGCCAGCAGCCAAGCTACAGGGTCTGGCTACACCTTC. This codes for CASSQATGSGYTF.

This clonotype was seen more than once but under ten times. The chain joins TRBV6-2 or TRBV6-3 to TRBJ2-5; D unresolved. Trimming took off 2 bases at V and 4 bases at J, with 8 bases between the two ends. The germline V gene has CDR1 MNHEY and CDR2 SVGEGT. This CDR3 is built from 13 residues. CDR3 sequence reads: CASSYRTRETQYF. In nucleotides, the CDR3 is TGTGCCAGCAGTTACCGCACCCGAGAGACCCAGTACTTC.

This clonotype came up once. The chain carries TRBV20-1 and TRBJ1-1, with 7 bases that match TRBD1. The V gene's germline CDR1 is DFQATT and CDR2 SNEGSKA (reference sequence). This CDR3 has 15 amino acids. V was clipped by 2 bases and J by 0 bases; unmatched bases: 6. The CDR3 DNA reads as TGCAGTGCTAGACGGGACAGCAACATGAACACTGAAGCTTTCTTT. Residues: CSARRDSNMNTEAFF.

This chain joins TRBV5-4 and TRBJ1-6; TRBD1 matches 7 bases. V was clipped by 5 bases and J by 7 bases; unmatched bases: 15. Per germline, CDR1 SGHNT and CDR2 YYREEE (reference sequence). The CDR3 has 17 residues. The CDR3 spells CASSRSPYGQENSPLHF. DNA of the CDR3: TGTGCCAGCAGTCGTAGCCCATATGGACAGGAGAATTCACCCCTCCACTTT.

In regard to this clonotype: One end of the junction fails to match germline, which may point to a read error. The chain uses TRBV4-1 and TRBJ2-3; maybe TRBD2 (5 bases). CDR1 MGHRA and CDR2 YSYEKL come from the germline V gene. The CDR3 extends over 14 amino acids. The CDR3 sequence: CASSQDQVGDTQDF. In DNA form, the CDR3 reads TGCGCCAGCAGCCAAGATCAGGTGGGAGATACGCAGGATTTT.

The chain uses TRBV6-1 and TRBJ2-1, with unresolved D. Germline V lookup: CDR1 MNHNS, CDR2 SASEGT. The CDR3 consists of 13 residues. V was cut by 4 bases and J by 10 bases, with 14 bases left in between. The CDR3 loop is CASSALTIGEQFF. The CDR3 DNA is TGTGCCAGCAGTGCATTGACGATAGGGGAGCAGTTCTTC.

The J gene is TRBJ2-7, the V gene TRBV27; perhaps D is TRBD1 or TRBD2 (5 bases each). The CDR3 sequence is 14 residues long. Between the trimmed V and J ends, which lost 10 bases and 0 bases, there was a span of 16 bases. Germline loops: CDR1 MNHEY, CDR2 SMNVEV (reference sequence). The CDR3 spells CANRDGKSSYEQYF. In DNA, the CDR3 is TGTGCCAACCGGGACGGAAAAAGCTCCTACGAGCAGTACTTC.